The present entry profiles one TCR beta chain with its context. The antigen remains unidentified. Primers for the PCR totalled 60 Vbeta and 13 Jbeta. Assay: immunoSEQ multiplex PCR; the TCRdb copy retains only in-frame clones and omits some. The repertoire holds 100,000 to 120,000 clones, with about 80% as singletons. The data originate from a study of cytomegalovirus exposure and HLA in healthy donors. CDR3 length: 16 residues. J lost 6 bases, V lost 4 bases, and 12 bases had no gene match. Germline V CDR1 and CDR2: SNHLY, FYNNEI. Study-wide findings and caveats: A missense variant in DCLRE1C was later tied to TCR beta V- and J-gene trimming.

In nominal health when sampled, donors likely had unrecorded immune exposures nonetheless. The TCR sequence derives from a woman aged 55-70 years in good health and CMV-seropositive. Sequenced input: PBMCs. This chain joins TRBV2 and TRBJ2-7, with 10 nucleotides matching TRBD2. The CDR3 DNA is TGTGCCAGCAGTGGGACGGCTAGCGGGAGTCGTCTCGAGCAGTACTTC. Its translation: CASSGTASGSRLEQYF.